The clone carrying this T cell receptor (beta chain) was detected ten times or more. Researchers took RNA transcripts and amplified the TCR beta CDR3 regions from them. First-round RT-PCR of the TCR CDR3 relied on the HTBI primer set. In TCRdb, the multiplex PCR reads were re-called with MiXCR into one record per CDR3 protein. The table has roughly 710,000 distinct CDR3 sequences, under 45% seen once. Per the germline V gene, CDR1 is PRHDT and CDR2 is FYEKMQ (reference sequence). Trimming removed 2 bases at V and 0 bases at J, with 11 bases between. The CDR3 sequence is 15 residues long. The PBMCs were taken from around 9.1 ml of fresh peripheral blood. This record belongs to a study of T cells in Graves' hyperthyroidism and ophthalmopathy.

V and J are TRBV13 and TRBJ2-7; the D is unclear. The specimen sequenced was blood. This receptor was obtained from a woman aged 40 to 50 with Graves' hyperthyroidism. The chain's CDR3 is CASSLYQPNSYEQYF. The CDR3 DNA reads TGTGCCAGCAGCTTATATCAGCCGAACTCCTACGAGCAGTACTTC.